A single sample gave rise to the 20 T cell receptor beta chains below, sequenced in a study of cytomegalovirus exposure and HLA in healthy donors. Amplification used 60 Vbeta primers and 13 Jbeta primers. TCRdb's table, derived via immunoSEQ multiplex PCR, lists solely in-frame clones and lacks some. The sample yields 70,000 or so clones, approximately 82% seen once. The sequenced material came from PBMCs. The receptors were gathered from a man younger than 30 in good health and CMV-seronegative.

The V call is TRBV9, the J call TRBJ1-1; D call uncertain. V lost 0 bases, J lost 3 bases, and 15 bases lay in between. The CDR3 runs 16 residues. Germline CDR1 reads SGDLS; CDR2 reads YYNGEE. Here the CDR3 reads CASSVVIGRGDTEAFF. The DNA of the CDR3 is TGTGCCAGCAGCGTAGTGATTGGGCGTGGTGACACTGAAGCTTTCTTT.

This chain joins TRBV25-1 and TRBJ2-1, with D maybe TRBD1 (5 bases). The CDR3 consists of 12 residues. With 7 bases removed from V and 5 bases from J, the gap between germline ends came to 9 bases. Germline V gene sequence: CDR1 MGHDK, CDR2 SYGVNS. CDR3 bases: TGTGCCAGCATGACAGTGAACAATGAGCAGTTCTTC. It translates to CASMTVNNEQFF.

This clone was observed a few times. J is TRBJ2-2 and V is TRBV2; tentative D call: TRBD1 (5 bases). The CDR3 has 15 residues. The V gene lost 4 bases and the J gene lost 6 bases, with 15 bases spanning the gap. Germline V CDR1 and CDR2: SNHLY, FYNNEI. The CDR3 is CASSGGRVSPGELFF. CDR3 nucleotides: TGTGCCAGCAGTGGGGGCAGGGTATCTCCCGGGGAGCTGTTTTTT. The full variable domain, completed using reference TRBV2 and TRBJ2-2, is EPEVTQTPSHQVTQMGQEVILRCVPISNHLYFYWYRQILGQKVEFLVSFYNNEISEKSEIFDDQFSVERPDGSNFTLKIRSTKLEDSAMYFCASSGGRVSPGELFFGEGSRLTVL.

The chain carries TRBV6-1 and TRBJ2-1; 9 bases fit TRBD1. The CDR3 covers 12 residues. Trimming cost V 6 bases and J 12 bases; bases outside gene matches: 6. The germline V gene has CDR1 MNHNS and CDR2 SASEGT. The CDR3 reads CASRGDREGQFF. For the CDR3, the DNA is TGTGCCAGCAGGGGGGACAGGGAAGGGCAGTTCTTC.

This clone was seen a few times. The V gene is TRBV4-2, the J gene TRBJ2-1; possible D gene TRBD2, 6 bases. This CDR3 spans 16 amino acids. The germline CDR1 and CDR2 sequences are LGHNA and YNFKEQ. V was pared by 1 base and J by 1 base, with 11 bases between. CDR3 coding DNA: TGTGCCAGCAGCCAAGGGGCGGGGCCTTCCTACAATGAGCAGTTCTTC. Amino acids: CASSQGAGPSYNEQFF.

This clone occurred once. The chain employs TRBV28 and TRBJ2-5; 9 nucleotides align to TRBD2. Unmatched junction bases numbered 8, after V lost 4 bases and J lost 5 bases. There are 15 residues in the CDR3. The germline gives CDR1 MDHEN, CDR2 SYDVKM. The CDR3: CASSSPLAGGETQYF. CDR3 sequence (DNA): TGTGCCAGCAGTTCCCCCCTGGCGGGAGGGGAGACCCAGTACTTC.

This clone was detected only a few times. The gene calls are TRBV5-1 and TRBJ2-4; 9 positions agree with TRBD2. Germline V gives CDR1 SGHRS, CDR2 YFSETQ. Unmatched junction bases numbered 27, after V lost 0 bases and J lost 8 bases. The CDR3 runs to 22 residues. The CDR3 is CASSLGGRTGAFLAGNGDIQYF. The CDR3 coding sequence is TGCGCCAGCAGCTTGGGGGGGCGGACAGGAGCATTCCTAGCGGGAAATGGAGACATTCAGTACTTC.

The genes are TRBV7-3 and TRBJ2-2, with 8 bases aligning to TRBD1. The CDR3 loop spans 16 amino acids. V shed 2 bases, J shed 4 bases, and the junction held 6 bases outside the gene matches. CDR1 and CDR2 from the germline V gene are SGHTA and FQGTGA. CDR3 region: CASSLLGQGATGELFF. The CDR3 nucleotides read TGTGCCAGCAGCTTACTTGGTCAGGGGGCCACCGGGGAGCTGTTTTTT. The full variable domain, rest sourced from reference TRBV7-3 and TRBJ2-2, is GAGVSQTPSNKVTEKGKYVELRCDPISGHTALYWYRQSLGQGPEFLIYFQGTGAADDSGLPNDRFFAVRPEGSVSTLKIQRTERGDSAVYLCASSLLGQGATGELFFGEGSRLTVL.

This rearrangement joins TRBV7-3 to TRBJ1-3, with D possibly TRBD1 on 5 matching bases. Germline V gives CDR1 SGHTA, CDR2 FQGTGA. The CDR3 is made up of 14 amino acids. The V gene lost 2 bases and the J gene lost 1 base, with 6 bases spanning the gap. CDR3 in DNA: TGTGCCAGCAGCTTACAGGGATCTGGAAACACCATATATTTT. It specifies CASSLQGSGNTIYF. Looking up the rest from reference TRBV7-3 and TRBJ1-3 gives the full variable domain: GAGVSQTPSNKVTEKGKYVELRCDPISGHTALYWYRQSLGQGPEFLIYFQGTGAADDSGLPNDRFFAVRPEGSVSTLKIQRTERGDSAVYLCASSLQGSGNTIYFGEGSWLTVV.

CDR3 protein: CASSLDRAEKLFF. The CDR3 DNA is TGTGCCAGCAGCTTGGACAGGGCTGAAAAACTGTTTTTT. The gene calls are TRBV13 and TRBJ1-4, with 8 bases aligning to TRBD1. CDR1 and CDR2 (germline): PRHDT, FYEKMQ (reference sequence). J gave up 7 bases and V 3 bases, and 1 base lay outside the gene matches. CDR3 length: 13 amino acids.

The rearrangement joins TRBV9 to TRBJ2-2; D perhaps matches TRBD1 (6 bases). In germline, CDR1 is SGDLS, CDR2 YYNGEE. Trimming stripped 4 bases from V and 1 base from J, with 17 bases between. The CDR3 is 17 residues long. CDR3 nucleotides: TGTGCCAGCAGCTACCACCTAGAACAGGGGAACACCGGGGAGCTGTTTTTT. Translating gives CASSYHLEQGNTGELFF.

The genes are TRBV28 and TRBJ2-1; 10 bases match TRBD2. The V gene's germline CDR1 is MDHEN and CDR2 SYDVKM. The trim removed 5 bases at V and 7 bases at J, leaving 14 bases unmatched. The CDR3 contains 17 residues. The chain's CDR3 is CASSPNRWASGRNEQFF. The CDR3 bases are TGTGCCAGCAGTCCCAACAGGTGGGCTAGCGGGAGAAATGAGCAGTTCTTC.

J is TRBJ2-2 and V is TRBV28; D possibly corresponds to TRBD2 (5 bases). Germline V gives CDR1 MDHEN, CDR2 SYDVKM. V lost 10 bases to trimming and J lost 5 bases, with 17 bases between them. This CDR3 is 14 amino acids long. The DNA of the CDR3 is TGTGCCACACGGAGGCAGGTTTTAACCGGGGAGCTGTTTTTT. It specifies CATRRQVLTGELFF.

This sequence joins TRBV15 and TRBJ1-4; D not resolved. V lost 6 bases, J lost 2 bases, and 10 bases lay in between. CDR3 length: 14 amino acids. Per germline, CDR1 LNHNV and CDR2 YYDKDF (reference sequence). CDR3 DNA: TGTGCCACCAGGTACGGGGATACTAATGAAAAACTGTTTTTT. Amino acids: CATRYGDTNEKLFF.

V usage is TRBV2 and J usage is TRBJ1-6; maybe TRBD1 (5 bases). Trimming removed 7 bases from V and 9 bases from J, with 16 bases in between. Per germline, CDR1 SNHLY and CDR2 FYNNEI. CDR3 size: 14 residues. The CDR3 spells CASTGSGSASPLHF. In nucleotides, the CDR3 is TGTGCCAGCACCGGATCAGGGTCCGCTTCACCCCTCCACTTT.

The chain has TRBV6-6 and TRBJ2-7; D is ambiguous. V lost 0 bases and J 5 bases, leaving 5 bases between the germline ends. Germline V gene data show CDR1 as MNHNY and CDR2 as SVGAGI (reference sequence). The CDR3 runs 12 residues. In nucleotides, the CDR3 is TGTGCCAGCAGTTACTCGAGGAACGAGCAGTACTTC. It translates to CASSYSRNEQYF.

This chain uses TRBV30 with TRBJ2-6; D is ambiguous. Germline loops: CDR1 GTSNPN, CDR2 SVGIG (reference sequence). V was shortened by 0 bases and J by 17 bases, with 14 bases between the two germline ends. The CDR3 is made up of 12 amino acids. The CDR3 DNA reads TGTGCCTGGAGTGTACGTGGCAGTTCAATGACTTTC. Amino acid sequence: CAWSVRGSSMTF. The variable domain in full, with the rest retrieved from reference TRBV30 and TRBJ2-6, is SQTIHQWPATLVQPVGSPLSLECTVEGTSNPNLYWYRQAAGRGLQLLFYSVGIGQISSEVPQNLSASRPQDRQFILSSKKLLLSDSGFYLCAWSVRGSSMTFGAGSRLTVL.

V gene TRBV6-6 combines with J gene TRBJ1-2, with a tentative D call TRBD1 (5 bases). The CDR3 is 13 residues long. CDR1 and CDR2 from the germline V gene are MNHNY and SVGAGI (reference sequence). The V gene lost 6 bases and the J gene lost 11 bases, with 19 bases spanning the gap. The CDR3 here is CASRVQDSGGYTF. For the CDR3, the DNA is TGTGCCAGCAGAGTTCAGGACTCGGGGGGGTACACCTTC.

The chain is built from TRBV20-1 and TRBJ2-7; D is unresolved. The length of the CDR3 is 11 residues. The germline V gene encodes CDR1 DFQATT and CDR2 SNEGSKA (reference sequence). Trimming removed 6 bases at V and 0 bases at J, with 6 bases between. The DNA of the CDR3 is TGCAGTGCCGCGAACTCCTACGAGCAGTACTTC. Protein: CSAANSYEQYF.

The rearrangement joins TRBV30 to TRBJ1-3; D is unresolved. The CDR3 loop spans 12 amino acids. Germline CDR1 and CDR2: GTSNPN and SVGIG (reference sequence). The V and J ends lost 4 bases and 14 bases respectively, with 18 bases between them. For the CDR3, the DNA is TGTGCCTGGAACCTGAACAGTGACCTATTATATTTT. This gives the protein CAWNLNSDLLYF.